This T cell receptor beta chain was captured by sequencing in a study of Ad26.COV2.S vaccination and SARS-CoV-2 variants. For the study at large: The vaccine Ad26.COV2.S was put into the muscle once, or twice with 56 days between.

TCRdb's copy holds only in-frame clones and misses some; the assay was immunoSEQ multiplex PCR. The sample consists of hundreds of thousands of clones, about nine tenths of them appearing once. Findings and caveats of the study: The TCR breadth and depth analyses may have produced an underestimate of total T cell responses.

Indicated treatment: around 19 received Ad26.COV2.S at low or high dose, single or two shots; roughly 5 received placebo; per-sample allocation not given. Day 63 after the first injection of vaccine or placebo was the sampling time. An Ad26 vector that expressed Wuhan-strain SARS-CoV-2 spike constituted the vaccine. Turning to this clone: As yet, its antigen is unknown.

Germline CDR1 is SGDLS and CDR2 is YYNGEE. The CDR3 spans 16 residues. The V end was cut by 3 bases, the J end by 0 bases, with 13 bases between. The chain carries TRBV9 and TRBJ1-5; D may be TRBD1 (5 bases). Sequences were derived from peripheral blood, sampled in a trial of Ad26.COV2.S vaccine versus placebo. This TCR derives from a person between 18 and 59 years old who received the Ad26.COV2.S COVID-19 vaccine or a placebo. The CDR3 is CASSARGKYSNQPQHF. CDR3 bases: TGTGCCAGCAGCGCGAGGGGAAAATATAGCAATCAGCCCCAGCATTTT.